The 2 T cell receptor beta chains given below trace back to one sample, sequenced in a study of T cell responses to AZD1222 COVID-19 vaccine (dated by TCRdb to the early 2020s). The protocol used for the library was the immunoSEQ multiplex PCR assay. This is the immuneACCESS table as TCRdb keeps it, with only in-frame sequences that have V and J called. A part of the clones is gone; compared with another copy, unresolved V genes explain less than half, and the rest is unexplained. Here the sample has tens of thousands of clones; around 90% occur a single time. The ten largest account for 4.2% of the sample. Read against the paper, the sample's time point label means: baseline before first vaccination. Material: peripheral blood, obtained on day 0 of AZD1222 vaccination. The origin of the receptors is an adult in good health.

This sequence joins TRBV5-1 and TRBJ2-7; D ambiguous. V was clipped by 0 bases and J by 2 bases, with 9 bases between them. The germline CDR1 and CDR2 sequences are SGHRS and YFSETQ. The CDR3 sequence is 14 residues long. Here the CDR3 DNA reads TGCGCCAGCAGCTTGGATAGTGGTGCCTACGAGCAGTACTTC. This encodes CASSLDSGAYEQYF.

The V gene is TRBV29-1, the J gene TRBJ2-7, with D possibly matching TRBD2 (5 bases). This CDR3 contains 10 residues. CDR1 SQVTM and CDR2 ANQGSEA come from the germline V gene. The ends were cut back, 4 bases at V and 5 bases at J, with 6 bases in the middle. CDR3 amino acids: CSVVRDEQYF. CDR3 in DNA: TGCAGCGTTGTGAGGGACGAGCAGTACTTC.